One T cell receptor beta chain is described in this entry. The data were obtained in a study of blood T cell repertoires in COVID-19. Original processing notes: Estimation of nucleated cell counts was performed using reference gene primer amplification. Sequenced by immunoSEQ multiplex PCR; TCRdb stores in-frame clones only, minus some. From that table come the V and J calls and clone size; the DNA was used to work out D and trimming. The repertoire consists of around 130,000 clones, with 80% to 85% occurring once and the leading ten covering under 20%. V lost 0 bases, J lost 1 base, and 8 bases stayed unmatched. Germline loops: CDR1 SGDLS, CDR2 YYNGEE. CDR3 length: 17 residues.

The sequence came from a man younger than 40 who had recovered from COVID-19. The chain joins TRBV9 to TRBJ2-3; TRBD2 agrees at 7 bases. The sequencing sample was made of PBMCs or T cells enriched from blood (not recorded which). Written as DNA, the CDR3 is TGTGCCAGCAGCGTAGCCTCGCGGGAGTGGGGCACAGATACGCAGTATTTT. Its protein product is CASSVASREWGTDTQYF.